Included here is one TCR beta chain sequence, with context. Its antigen is undetermined. Combining iRepertoire HTBI primers with Arm-PCR of CDR3 regions, the authors built TCR beta libraries. TCRdb recomputed calls from the multiplex PCR reads with MiXCR, one row per CDR3 protein. The table has roughly 490,000 distinct CDR3 sequences, under 25% seen once. These data are taken from a study of regulatory T cells in long-lasting Graves disease. Whole-study findings and limits: Persistent disease preferred TRBV28, TRBJ1-2 and TRBJ2-5.

Time point in this sample: persistent/refractory GD, antithyroid drugs over 5 years with positive TRAb. The TCR library was made from RNA that had been extracted from PBMCs in TRIzol. In Xi'an, China, an endocrinology department was the source of patients. This CDR3 is 13 amino acids long. Germline values: CDR1 GTSNPN, CDR2 SVGIG (reference sequence). The V call is TRBV30, the J call TRBJ1-2, with D perhaps TRBD1 (6 bases). This sequence was found in a female donor with Graves disease. The sequencing here drew on peripheral blood mononuclear cells (PBMCs), taken when the disease was refractory, from a patient treated with antithyroid drugs. The CDR3 loop is CAGAAPGAWGYTF. The CDR3 region has the DNA TGTGCTGGGGCTGCCCCGGGGGCGTGGGGCTACACCTTC.